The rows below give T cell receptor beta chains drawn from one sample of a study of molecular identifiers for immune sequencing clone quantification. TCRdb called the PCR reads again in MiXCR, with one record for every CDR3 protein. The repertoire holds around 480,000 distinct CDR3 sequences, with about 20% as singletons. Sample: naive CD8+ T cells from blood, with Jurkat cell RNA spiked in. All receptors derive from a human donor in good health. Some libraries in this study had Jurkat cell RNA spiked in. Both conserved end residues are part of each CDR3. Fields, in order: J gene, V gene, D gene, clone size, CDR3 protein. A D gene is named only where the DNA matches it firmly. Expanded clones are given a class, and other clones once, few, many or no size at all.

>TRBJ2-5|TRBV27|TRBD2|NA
CASSFGGRARETQYF
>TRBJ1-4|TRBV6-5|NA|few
CASSTTNEKLFF
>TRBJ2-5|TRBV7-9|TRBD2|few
CASSITGTSGRQETQYF
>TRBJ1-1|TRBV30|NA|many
CAWSAGATEAFF
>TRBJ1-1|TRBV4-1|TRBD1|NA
CASSQEGTGGLTEAFF
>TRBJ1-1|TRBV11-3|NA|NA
CASSLSAIGTEAFF
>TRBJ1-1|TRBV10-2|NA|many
CASSEMAGLNTEAFF
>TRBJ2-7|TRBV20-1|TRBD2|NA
CSAETSGGPYEQYF
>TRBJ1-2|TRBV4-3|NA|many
CASSQDEGSAIGGYTF
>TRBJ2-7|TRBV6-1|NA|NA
CASSDAHQVTYEQYF
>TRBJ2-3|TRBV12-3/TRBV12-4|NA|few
CASSTTDGSTDTQYF
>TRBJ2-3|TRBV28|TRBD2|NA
CASSLLAGFTDTQYF
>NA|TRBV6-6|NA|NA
CASRVTAGGGQPQYF
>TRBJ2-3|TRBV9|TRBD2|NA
CASSSDPGTSGGASDTQYF
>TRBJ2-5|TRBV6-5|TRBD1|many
CASTKDRGGQETQYF
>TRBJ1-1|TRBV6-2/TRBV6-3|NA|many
CASTWGTEAFF
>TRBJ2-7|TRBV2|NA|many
CASSDRGPSSYEQYF
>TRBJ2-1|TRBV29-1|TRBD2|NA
CSAFSGSRKDEQFF
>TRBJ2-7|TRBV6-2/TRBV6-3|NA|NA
CVSSYSYTYEQYF
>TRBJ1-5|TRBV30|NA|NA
CAWSRRRLDQPQHF
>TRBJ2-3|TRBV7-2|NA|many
CASSLGVVFPDTQYF
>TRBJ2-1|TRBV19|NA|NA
CASSLGVAPLGEQFF
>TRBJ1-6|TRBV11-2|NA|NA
CASRNSRVYNSPLHF
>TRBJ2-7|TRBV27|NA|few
CASSYRATSYEQYF
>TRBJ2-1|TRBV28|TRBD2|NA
CASRPSGRGPYNEQFF
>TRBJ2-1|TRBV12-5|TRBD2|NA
CASGLDRTSGAGNEQFF
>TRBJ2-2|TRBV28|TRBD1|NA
CASSLRGMNTGELFF
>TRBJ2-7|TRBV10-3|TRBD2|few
CATLAGVTYEQYF
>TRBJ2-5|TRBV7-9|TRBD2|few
CASSLDRGYPTSGKPQETQYF
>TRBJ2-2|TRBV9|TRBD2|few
CASSAPSGGVDTGELFF
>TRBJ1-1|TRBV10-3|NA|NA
CAISDGMNTEAFF
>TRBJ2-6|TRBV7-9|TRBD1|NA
CASSLQGAGANVLTF
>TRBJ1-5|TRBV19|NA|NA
CATRGGYQPQHF
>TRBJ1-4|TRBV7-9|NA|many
CASSSDNVELFF
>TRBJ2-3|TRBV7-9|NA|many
CASRPSLGVDTQYF
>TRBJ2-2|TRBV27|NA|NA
CASKEISNTGELFF